This T cell receptor (beta chain) is drawn from a study of shared clonotypes between healthy human individuals. Profiling relied on immunoSEQ multiplex PCR, and the TCRdb table lists in-frame clones only, not all of them. The sample lists hundreds of thousands of clones, about 92% seen once, with about 24% in the top ten. The naive CD8 fraction comprised CD45RO-negative cells positively selected for CCR7 and excluded terminally differentiated effector memory CD45RA+ cells. The source of this sequence is a man aged 25 to 45 in good health. The material sequenced was naive CD8+ T cells sorted from blood.

The CDR3 nucleotides read TGCGCCAGCAGCCAAGATTCGGGGCTCAATGAGCAGTTCTTC. Amino acids: CASSQDSGLNEQFF. The gene calls are TRBV4-3 and TRBJ2-1; D may match TRBD1 or TRBD2 (5 bases each). This CDR3 has 14 residues. Trimming took 0 bases from V and 6 from J, leaving 9 bases between them. CDR1 is LGHNA and CDR2 is YSLEER in the germline V gene.